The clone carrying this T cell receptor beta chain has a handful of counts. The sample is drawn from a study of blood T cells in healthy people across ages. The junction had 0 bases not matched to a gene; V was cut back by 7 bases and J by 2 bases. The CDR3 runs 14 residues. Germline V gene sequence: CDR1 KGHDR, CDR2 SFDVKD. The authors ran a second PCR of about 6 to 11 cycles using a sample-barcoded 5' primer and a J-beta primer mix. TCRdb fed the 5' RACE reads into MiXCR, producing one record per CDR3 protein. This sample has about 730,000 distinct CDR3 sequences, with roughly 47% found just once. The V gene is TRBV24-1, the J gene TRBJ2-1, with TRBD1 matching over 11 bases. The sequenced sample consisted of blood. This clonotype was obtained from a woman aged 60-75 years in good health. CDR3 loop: CATRGQGAYNEQFF. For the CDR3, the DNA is TGTGCCACCAGGGGACAGGGGGCCTACAATGAGCAGTTCTTC.